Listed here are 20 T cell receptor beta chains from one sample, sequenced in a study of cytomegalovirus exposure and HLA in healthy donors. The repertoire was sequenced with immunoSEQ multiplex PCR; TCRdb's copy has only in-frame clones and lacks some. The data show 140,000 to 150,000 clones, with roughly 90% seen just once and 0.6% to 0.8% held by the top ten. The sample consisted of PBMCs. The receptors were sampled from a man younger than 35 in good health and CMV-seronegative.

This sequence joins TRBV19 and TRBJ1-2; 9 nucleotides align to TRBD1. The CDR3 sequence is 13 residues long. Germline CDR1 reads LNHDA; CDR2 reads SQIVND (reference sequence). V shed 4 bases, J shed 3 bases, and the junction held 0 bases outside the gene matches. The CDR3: CASSRTGDYGYTF. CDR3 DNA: TGTGCCAGTAGTAGGACAGGGGACTATGGCTACACCTTC.

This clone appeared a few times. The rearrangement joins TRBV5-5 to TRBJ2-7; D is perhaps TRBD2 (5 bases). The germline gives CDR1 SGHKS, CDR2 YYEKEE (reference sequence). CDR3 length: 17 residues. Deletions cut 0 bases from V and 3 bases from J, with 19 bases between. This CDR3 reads CASSLAGVWSSVYEQYF. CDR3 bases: TGTGCCAGCAGCTTGGCCGGGGTATGGTCTTCGGTCTACGAGCAGTACTTC.

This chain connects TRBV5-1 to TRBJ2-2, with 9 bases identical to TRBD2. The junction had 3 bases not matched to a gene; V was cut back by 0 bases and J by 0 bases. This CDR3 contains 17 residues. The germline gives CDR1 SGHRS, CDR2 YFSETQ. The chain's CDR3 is CASSLGSGGANTGELFF. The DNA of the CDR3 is TGCGCCAGCAGCTTGGGTAGCGGGGGAGCGAACACCGGGGAGCTGTTTTTT. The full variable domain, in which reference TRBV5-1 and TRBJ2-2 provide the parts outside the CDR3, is KAGVTQTPRYLIKTRGQQVTLSCSPISGHRSVSWYQQTPGQGLQFLFEYFSETQRNKGNFPGRFSGRQFSNSRSEMNVSTLELGDSALYLCASSLGSGGANTGELFFGEGSRLTVL.

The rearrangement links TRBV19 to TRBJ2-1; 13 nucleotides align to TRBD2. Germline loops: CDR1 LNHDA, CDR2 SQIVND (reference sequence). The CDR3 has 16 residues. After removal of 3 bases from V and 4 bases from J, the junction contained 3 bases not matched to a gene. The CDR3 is CASSIRGLAGYNEQFF. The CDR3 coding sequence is TGTGCCAGTAGTATCCGGGGACTAGCGGGATACAATGAGCAGTTCTTC.

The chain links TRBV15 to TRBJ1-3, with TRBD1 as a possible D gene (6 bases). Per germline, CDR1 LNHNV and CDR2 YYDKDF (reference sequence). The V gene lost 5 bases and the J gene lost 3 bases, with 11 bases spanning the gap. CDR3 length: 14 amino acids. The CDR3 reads CATSAGGFGNTIYF. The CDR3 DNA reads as TGTGCCACCAGCGCGGGGGGCTTTGGAAACACCATATATTTT.

The DNA of the CDR3 is TGTGCCAGCAGTACTAGGACAGGGGCCGCCGCGGCTTTCTTT. It codes for CASSTRTGAAAAFF. The J gene is TRBJ1-1, the V gene TRBV2; 9 bases are a match to TRBD1. The CDR3 sequence is 14 residues long. The V gene end was trimmed by 5 bases and the J gene end by 11 bases; junction bases not matched to a gene: 12. CDR1 and CDR2 (germline): SNHLY, FYNNEI.

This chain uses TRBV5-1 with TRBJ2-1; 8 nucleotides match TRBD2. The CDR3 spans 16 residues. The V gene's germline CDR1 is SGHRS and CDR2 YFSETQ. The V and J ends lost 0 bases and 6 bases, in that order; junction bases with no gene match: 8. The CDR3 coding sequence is TGCGCCAGCAGCTTGGTGGTTAGCGGGATCGGCAATGAGCAGTTCTTC. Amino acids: CASSLVVSGIGNEQFF.

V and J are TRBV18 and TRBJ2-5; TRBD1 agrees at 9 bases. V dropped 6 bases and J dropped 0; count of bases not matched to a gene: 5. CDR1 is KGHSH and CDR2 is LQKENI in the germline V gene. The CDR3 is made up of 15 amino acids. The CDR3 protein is CASSPGQGNQETQYF. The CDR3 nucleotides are TGTGCCAGCTCGCCTGGACAGGGGAACCAAGAGACCCAGTACTTC.

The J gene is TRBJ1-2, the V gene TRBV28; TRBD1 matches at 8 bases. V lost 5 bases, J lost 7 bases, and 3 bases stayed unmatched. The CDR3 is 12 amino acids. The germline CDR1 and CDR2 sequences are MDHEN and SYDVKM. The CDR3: CASSTGGGGYTF. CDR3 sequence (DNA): TGTGCCAGCAGTACAGGGGGTGGTGGCTACACCTTC.

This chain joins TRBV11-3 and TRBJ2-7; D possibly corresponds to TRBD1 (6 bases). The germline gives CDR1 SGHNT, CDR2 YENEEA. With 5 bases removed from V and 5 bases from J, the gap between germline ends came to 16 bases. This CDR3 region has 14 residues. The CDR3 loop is CASSLPGRGHEQYF. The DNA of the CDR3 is TGTGCCAGCAGCCTCCCCGGCAGGGGCCACGAGCAGTACTTC.

As DNA, the CDR3 is TGTGCCAGCTCAGAATCAGGGGGTAGCAATCAGCCCCAGCATTTT. As protein: CASSESGGSNQPQHF. The rearrangement links TRBV18 to TRBJ1-5; 7 positions match TRBD1. This CDR3 spans 15 amino acids. Germline loops: CDR1 KGHSH, CDR2 LQKENI. Losses at the gene ends were 5 bases for V and 0 bases for J; bases not matched to a gene: 4.

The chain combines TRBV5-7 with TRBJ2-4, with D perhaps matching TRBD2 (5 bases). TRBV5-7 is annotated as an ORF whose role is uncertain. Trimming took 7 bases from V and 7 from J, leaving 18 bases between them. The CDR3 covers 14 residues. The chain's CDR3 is CASASSGTLNIQYF. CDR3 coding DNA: TGTGCCAGCGCGAGCTCGGGAACCTTGAACATTCAGTACTTC.

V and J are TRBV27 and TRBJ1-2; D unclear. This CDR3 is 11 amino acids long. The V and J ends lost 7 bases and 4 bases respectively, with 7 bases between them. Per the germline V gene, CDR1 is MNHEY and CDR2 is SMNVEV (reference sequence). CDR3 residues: CASMGVYGYTF. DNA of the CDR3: TGTGCCAGCATGGGAGTCTATGGCTACACCTTC.

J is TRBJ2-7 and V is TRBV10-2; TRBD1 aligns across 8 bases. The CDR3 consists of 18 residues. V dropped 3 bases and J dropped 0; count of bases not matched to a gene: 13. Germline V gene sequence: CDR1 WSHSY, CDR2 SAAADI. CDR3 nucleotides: TGCGCCAGCAGTGATCTGGCTTCGGGACAGGTAACCTCCTACGAGCAGTACTTC. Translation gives CASSDLASGQVTSYEQYF.

CDR3 sequence: CASRPGTSGNTIYF. The CDR3 DNA sequence: TGTGCCAGCAGGCCCGGGACTTCTGGAAACACCATATATTTT. The chain joins TRBV5-6 to TRBJ1-3; perhaps TRBD1 as D (5 bases). Trimming pared 5 bases from V and 1 base from J, leaving 10 bases between. The CDR3 consists of 14 residues. The germline CDR1 and CDR2 sequences are SGHDT and YYEEEE.

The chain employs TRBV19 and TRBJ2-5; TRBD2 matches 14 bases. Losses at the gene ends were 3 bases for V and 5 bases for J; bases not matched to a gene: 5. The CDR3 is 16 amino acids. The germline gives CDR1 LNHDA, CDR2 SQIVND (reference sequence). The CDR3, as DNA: TGTGCCAGTAGTATCGGGACTAGCGGGAGTCGGGAGACCCAGTACTTC. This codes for CASSIGTSGSRETQYF.

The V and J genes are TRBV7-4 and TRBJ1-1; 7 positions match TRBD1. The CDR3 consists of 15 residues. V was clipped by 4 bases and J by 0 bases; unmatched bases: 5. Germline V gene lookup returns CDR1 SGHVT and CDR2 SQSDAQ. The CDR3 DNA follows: TGTGCCAGCAGCTCCTCCGGGACAGTGAACACTGAAGCTTTCTTT. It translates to CASSSSGTVNTEAFF.

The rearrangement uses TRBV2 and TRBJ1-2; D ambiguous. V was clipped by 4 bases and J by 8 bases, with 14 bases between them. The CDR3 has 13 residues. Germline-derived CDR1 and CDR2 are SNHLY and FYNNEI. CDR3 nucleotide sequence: TGTGCCAGCAGTGGAAGAAACTCGTGGGGCTACACCTTC. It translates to CASSGRNSWGYTF.

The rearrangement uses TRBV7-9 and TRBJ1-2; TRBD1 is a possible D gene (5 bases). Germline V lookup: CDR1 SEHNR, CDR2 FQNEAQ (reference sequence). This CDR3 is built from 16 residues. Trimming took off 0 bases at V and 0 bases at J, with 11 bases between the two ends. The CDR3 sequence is CASSLARQRANYGYTF. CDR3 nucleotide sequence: TGTGCCAGCAGCTTAGCCCGACAGAGAGCTAACTATGGCTACACCTTC.

The CDR3 spells CASKRADRGIGELFF. The CDR3 DNA reads TGTGCCAGCAAGAGGGCGGACAGGGGAATCGGGGAGCTGTTTTTT. The gene calls are TRBV2 and TRBJ2-2; 9 bases are shared with TRBD1. V shed 7 bases, J shed 7 bases, and the junction held 10 bases outside the gene matches. CDR1 is SNHLY and CDR2 is FYNNEI in the germline V gene. This CDR3 is built from 15 residues.